These 28 T cell receptor beta chains were sequenced from one sample in a study of cytomegalovirus exposure and HLA in healthy donors. 60 Vbeta and 13 Jbeta primers were used in PCR. The method was immunoSEQ multiplex PCR; TCRdb's version includes in-frame clones alone and lacks a portion of them. The sample shows some 130,000 clones, and less than 2.5% sits with its ten largest clones. The sequencing input was PBMCs. Receptors originate from a woman between 55 and 75 years old in good health and CMV-seronegative.

The chain joins TRBV4-2 to TRBJ2-7; D is possibly TRBD1 (7 bases). Germline assignment: CDR1 LGHNA and CDR2 YNFKEQ. The V end lost 0 bases, the J end lost 0 bases, and 15 bases lay between the germline ends. The CDR3 consists of 17 residues. The CDR3 bases are TGTGCCAGCAGCCAAGATGTGTCAGGGGGAGGCTCCTACGAGCAGTACTTC. Translating gives CASSQDVSGGGSYEQYF.

The chain carries TRBV7-2 and TRBJ1-2, with TRBD1 matching over 8 bases. J lost 4 bases, V lost 1 base, and 11 bases had no gene match. Looked up from germline, CDR1 is SGHTA and CDR2 is FQGNSA. CDR3 length equals 17 residues. CDR3: CASSLDGRGRAIYGYTF. The CDR3 coding sequence is TGTGCCAGCAGCTTAGATGGCAGGGGGCGGGCTATCTATGGCTACACCTTC.

The V gene is TRBV5-4, the J gene TRBJ2-7; 14 nucleotides align to TRBD2. The CDR3 extends over 15 amino acids. Germline V gene sequence: CDR1 SGHNT, CDR2 YYREEE (reference sequence). With V trimmed by 3 bases and J by 6 bases, 5 bases remained unmatched. CDR3 in DNA: TGTGCCAGCAGCTCATGGACTAGCGGGAGGCGCGAGCAGTACTTC. This gives the protein CASSSWTSGRREQYF.

The CDR3 protein is CASSQSRGGGQPQHF. CDR3 nucleotide sequence: TGCGCCAGCAGTCAAAGTCGAGGGGGGGGTCAGCCCCAGCATTTT. The genes are TRBV10-2 and TRBJ1-5, with D perhaps TRBD1 (6 bases). CDR1 and CDR2 from the germline V gene are WSHSY and SAAADI. The CDR3 extends over 15 amino acids. Trimming stripped 5 bases from V and 6 bases from J, with 17 bases between.

The chain recombines TRBV7-8 with TRBJ2-1; TRBD1 aligns across 8 bases. V shed 3 bases and J 8 bases; nucleotides not matched to a gene: 9. There are 15 residues in the CDR3. Germline assignment: CDR1 SGHVS and CDR2 FQNEAQ. CDR3 nucleotide sequence: TGTGCCAGCAGCTTTACAGGGGGGCCGGGGGATGAGCAGTTCTTC. Amino acid sequence: CASSFTGGPGDEQFF.

The chain is built from TRBV6-1 and TRBJ2-3; maybe TRBD2 (6 bases). From germline, CDR1 is MNHNS and CDR2 SASEGT. Trimming left V 3 bases short and J 3 bases short, with 16 bases between. The CDR3 covers 16 residues. CDR3 DNA sequence: TGTGCCAGCAGTGATCCGGGGGTGGGTGGAACAGATACGCAGTATTTT. Protein: CASSDPGVGGTDTQYF.

V and J are TRBV18 and TRBJ2-2, with 7 bases identical to TRBD1. This CDR3 has 17 amino acids. V was pared by 3 bases and J by 0 bases, with 7 bases of the junction left unmatched. Germline CDR1 is KGHSH and CDR2 is LQKENI. CDR3 in DNA: TGTGCCAGCTCACCCATAGGGACAGCCGCGAACACCGGGGAGCTGTTTTTT. Translated: CASSPIGTAANTGELFF. Full variable domain (outside the CDR3, taken from reference TRBV18 and TRBJ2-2): NAGVMQNPRHLVRRRGQEARLRCSPMKGHSHVYWYRQLPEEGLKFMVYLQKENIIDESGMPKERFSAEFPKEGPSILRIQQVVRGDSAAYFCASSPIGTAANTGELFFGEGSRLTVL.

The chain employs TRBV5-6 and TRBJ2-5; TRBD2 matches at 7 bases. The CDR3 contains 14 residues. Per the germline V gene, CDR1 is SGHDT and CDR2 is YYEEEE. The J segment lost 3 bases and the V segment lost 4 bases, leaving 6 bases of the junction unmatched. The CDR3 DNA reads as TGTGCCAGCAGCCCGGTCGCGGGGGAAGAGACCCAGTACTTC. Translating it yields CASSPVAGEETQYF.

The J gene is TRBJ2-7, the V gene TRBV2, with unresolved D. Germline CDR1 is SNHLY and CDR2 is FYNNEI. The germline V and J ends were trimmed by 3 bases and 0 bases, with 12 bases remaining between them. This CDR3 has 15 residues. CDR3 region: CASSDRVLSSYEQYF. Here the CDR3 DNA reads TGTGCCAGCAGTGATCGGGTTCTTAGCTCCTACGAGCAGTACTTC.

The J gene is TRBJ2-7, the V gene TRBV7-3; 9 nucleotides match TRBD2. Germline V gene sequence: CDR1 SGHTA, CDR2 FQGTGA. V shed 2 bases and J 4 bases; nucleotides not matched to a gene: 6. The CDR3 covers 15 residues. In DNA, the CDR3 is TGTGCCAGCAGCTTAGGTGGCGGGGGGGGATACGAGCAGTACTTC. It is translated as CASSLGGGGGYEQYF.

The rearrangement uses TRBV4-1 and TRBJ1-2, with 9 bases lining up with TRBD1. The CDR3 length is 15 residues. Germline trimming cut 2 bases from V and 8 bases from J; bases unmatched to any gene: 9. Germline V lookup: CDR1 MGHRA, CDR2 YSYEKL. DNA of the CDR3: TGCGCCAGCAGCCAACCCGGGACAGGGAGCTCGGGCTACACCTTC. Translation gives CASSQPGTGSSGYTF.

The chain recombines TRBV2 with TRBJ1-4; possible D gene TRBD1, 5 bases. V gave up 6 bases and J gave up 8 bases, with 13 bases separating them. Germline values: CDR1 SNHLY, CDR2 FYNNEI. The CDR3 totals 13 residues. Here the CDR3 reads CASSPSGGEKLFF. The CDR3 bases are TGTGCCAGCAGCCCCTCGGGGGGAGAAAAACTGTTTTTT. Full variable domain (rest looked up from reference TRBV2 and TRBJ1-4): EPEVTQTPSHQVTQMGQEVILRCVPISNHLYFYWYRQILGQKVEFLVSFYNNEISEKSEIFDDQFSVERPDGSNFTLKIRSTKLEDSAMYFCASSPSGGEKLFFGSGTQLSVL.

The chain has TRBV5-4 and TRBJ2-1, with 9 bases lining up with TRBD2. V shed 0 bases and J 2 bases; nucleotides not matched to a gene: 6. Germline V gene lookup returns CDR1 SGHNT and CDR2 YYREEE (reference sequence). The CDR3 is made up of 17 amino acids. The CDR3 coding sequence is TGTGCCAGCAGCTTGGAATGGATAGCGGGAGCCTACAATGAGCAGTTCTTC. Its translation is CASSLEWIAGAYNEQFF. The complete variable domain, with remaining parts taken from reference TRBV5-4 and TRBJ2-1, reads ETGVTQSPTHLIKTRGQQVTLRCSSQSGHNTVSWYQQALGQGPQFIFQYYREEENGRGNFPPRFSGLQFPNYSSELNVNALELDDSALYLCASSLEWIAGAYNEQFFGPGTRLTVL.

V is TRBV5-1 and J is TRBJ1-5; no clear D gene. The CDR3 covers 15 residues. Germline loops: CDR1 SGHRS, CDR2 YFSETQ. Deletions cut 4 bases from V and 4 bases from J, with 15 bases between. The CDR3 reads CASSPAGTANQPQHF. CDR3 nucleotides: TGCGCCAGCAGCCCGGCGGGCACAGCAAATCAGCCCCAGCATTTT.

The chain links TRBV5-5 to TRBJ1-6, with D maybe TRBD1 (6 bases). Germline CDR1 and CDR2: SGHKS and YYEKEE (reference sequence). The CDR3 extends over 17 amino acids. Deletions cut 5 bases from V and 1 base from J, with 16 bases between. CDR3 DNA sequence: TGTGCCAGCAGACCGAGGGACACTGGATCCTATAATTCACCCCTCCACTTT. Protein product: CASRPRDTGSYNSPLHF.

V gene TRBV4-1 combines with J gene TRBJ2-7, with 9 positions matching TRBD1. V lost 1 base and J lost 7; bases outside the gene matches: 2. The CDR3 loop spans 13 amino acids. Looked up from germline, CDR1 is MGHRA and CDR2 is YSYEKL. CDR3 loop: CASSQGQGGEQYF. For the CDR3, the DNA is TGCGCCAGCAGCCAAGGACAGGGGGGGGAGCAGTACTTC.

The V call is TRBV28, the J call TRBJ2-5, with D possibly matching TRBD1 (6 bases). The CDR3 extends over 15 amino acids. Germline CDR1 MDHEN, CDR2 SYDVKM. V lost 4 bases, J lost 6 bases, and 18 bases lay in between. This CDR3 is CASSYFGGGPKTQYF. DNA for the CDR3: TGTGCCAGCAGTTATTTTGGGGGCGGACCCAAGACCCAGTACTTC.

The rearrangement links TRBV5-1 to TRBJ2-1; D remains ambiguous. The ends were cut back, 0 bases at V and 0 bases at J, with 7 bases in the middle. CDR1 is SGHRS and CDR2 is YFSETQ in the germline V gene. This CDR3 is 15 amino acids long. CDR3: CASSLAPGSYNEQFF. The CDR3, as DNA: TGCGCCAGCAGCTTGGCACCAGGCTCCTACAATGAGCAGTTCTTC.

The rearrangement links TRBV19 to TRBJ2-2, with 8 bases aligning to TRBD1. V shed 11 bases and J 7 bases; nucleotides not matched to a gene: 9. Germline-derived CDR1 and CDR2 are LNHDA and SQIVND (reference sequence). The CDR3 runs to 13 residues. CDR3 sequence reads: CAARTGSGGELFF. CDR3 coding DNA: TGTGCCGCGAGGACAGGGTCGGGCGGGGAGCTGTTTTTT.

The chain uses TRBV11-1 and TRBJ2-5, with D possibly TRBD2 on 7 matching bases. This CDR3 comprises 15 residues. V lost 7 bases and J 2 bases, leaving 17 bases between the germline ends. Germline V gene data show CDR1 as SGHAT and CDR2 as FQDESV (reference sequence). Written as DNA, the CDR3 is TGTGCCAGCACCCCCGGGGGGCCAGGGCAAGAGACCCAGTACTTC. This gives the protein CASTPGGPGQETQYF.

The chain couples TRBV5-1 to TRBJ2-3; tentative D call: TRBD1 (6 bases). This CDR3 comprises 16 residues. Trimming removed 1 base from V and 5 bases from J, with 17 bases in between. CDR1 is SGHRS and CDR2 is YFSETQ in the germline V gene. Here the CDR3 DNA reads TGCGCCAGCAGCTTGAACAGGGAGTCTGTGGGAGATACGCAGTATTTT. Encoded protein: CASSLNRESVGDTQYF. The complete variable domain, with remaining parts taken from reference TRBV5-1 and TRBJ2-3, reads KAGVTQTPRYLIKTRGQQVTLSCSPISGHRSVSWYQQTPGQGLQFLFEYFSETQRNKGNFPGRFSGRQFSNSRSEMNVSTLELGDSALYLCASSLNRESVGDTQYFGPGTRLTVL.

The rearrangement joins TRBV6-1 to TRBJ2-7; 7 nucleotides align to TRBD2. CDR3 length equals 15 residues. Germline loops: CDR1 MNHNS, CDR2 SASEGT. With V trimmed by 6 bases and J by 2 bases, 10 bases remained unmatched. The CDR3 spells CASRISAGPPYEQYF. Written as DNA, the CDR3 is TGTGCCAGCAGGATTTCAGCGGGACCCCCCTACGAGCAGTACTTC.

CDR3 in DNA: TGTGCCACCTCACTACAGGGTAATACCTACGAGCAGTACTTC. Amino acids: CATSLQGNTYEQYF. The chain recombines TRBV6-1 with TRBJ2-7; D might be TRBD1 (6 bases). The CDR3 runs to 14 residues. Deletions cut 10 bases from V and 2 bases from J, with 18 bases between. Germline V lookup: CDR1 MNHNS, CDR2 SASEGT.

The chain links TRBV11-2 to TRBJ2-2; D unclear. CDR1 and CDR2 (germline): SGHAT, FQNNGV. This CDR3 has 16 residues. V was clipped by 1 base and J by 3 bases, with 12 bases between them. This CDR3 reads CASSLASGTYTGELFF. CDR3 sequence (DNA): TGTGCCAGCAGCTTAGCTAGTGGCACCTACACCGGGGAGCTGTTTTTT.

V is TRBV28 and J is TRBJ2-3, with a possible D match to TRBD2 (6 bases). The CDR3 loop spans 16 amino acids. V was cut by 5 bases and J by 3 bases, with 18 bases left in between. Germline loops: CDR1 MDHEN, CDR2 SYDVKM. The CDR3 coding sequence is TGTGCCAGCAGTCCCCGCCGGGAGCGGGTTACAGATACGCAGTATTTT. Protein: CASSPRRERVTDTQYF.

In regard to this clone: Other DNA sequences in this sample translate to the same CDR3. DNA of the CDR3: TGTGCCAGCAGTCGGACAGGGAACTATGGCTACACCTTC. It yields the protein CASSRTGNYGYTF. This chain uses TRBV28 with TRBJ1-2, with 8 bases matching TRBD1. The germline CDR1 and CDR2 sequences are MDHEN and SYDVKM. Trimming took 5 bases from V and 2 from J; bases not matched to a gene: 1. The CDR3 extends over 13 amino acids.

V gene TRBV2 combines with J gene TRBJ1-1, with TRBD1 matching over 8 bases. Germline CDR1 reads SNHLY; CDR2 reads FYNNEI. Trimming cost V 5 bases and J 5 bases; bases outside gene matches: 7. The CDR3 covers 14 residues. The CDR3: CASSNQGARTEAFF. DNA of the CDR3: TGTGCCAGCAGTAACCAGGGGGCGCGGACTGAAGCTTTCTTT.

V gene TRBV27 combines with J gene TRBJ2-5; perhaps TRBD2 as D (6 bases). Looked up from germline, CDR1 is MNHEY and CDR2 is SMNVEV (reference sequence). This CDR3 is built from 14 residues. The germline V and J ends were trimmed by 5 bases and 3 bases, with 13 bases remaining between them. Here the CDR3 reads CASSPGLIEETQYF. As DNA, the CDR3 is TGTGCCAGCAGTCCGGGACTTATAGAAGAGACCCAGTACTTC.